These 19 T cell receptor beta chains came from one sample sequenced in a study of T-cell reconstitution after alpha-beta-depleted transplantation in children. During its preparation, the TCRbeta library received unique molecular identifiers. TCRdb used MiXCR to reprocess the PCR reads, holding one entry per CDR3 protein. The table includes 450,000 to 550,000 distinct CDR3 sequences, around 10% detected once. The material sequenced was PBMCs, mostly from graft donor cells, taken 180 days after TCRalphabeta/CD19-depleted stem cell transplant. The receptors come from a female patient under 10 years old who had a stem cell transplant for aplastic anemia, so the T cells may come from the graft donor.

This clonotype was seen a handful of times. V is TRBV10-3 and J is TRBJ2-5; 8 bases agree with TRBD1. There are 16 residues in the CDR3. CDR1 ENHRY and CDR2 SYGVKD come from the germline V gene. Unmatched junction bases numbered 8, after V lost 4 bases and J lost 1 base. CDR3 in DNA: TGTGCCATCAGTGGATCCCGGGACAGGACCCAAGAGACCCAGTACTTC. This codes for CAISGSRDRTQETQYF.

This clonotype was picked up a small number of times. This CDR3 reads CASSYDGLAGGKETQYF. The DNA for the CDR3 is TGTGCCAGCAGTTATGATGGACTAGCGGGAGGGAAAGAGACCCAGTACTTC. The chain links TRBV6-5 to TRBJ2-5, with 15 bases matching TRBD2. The CDR3 length is 17 residues. From germline, CDR1 is MNHEY and CDR2 SVGAGI. V lost 3 bases, J lost 3 bases, and 5 bases stayed unmatched.

Ten or more counts support this clonotype. One end of the junction does not line up with germline, which may come from a read error. The chain recombines TRBV3-1 with TRBJ2-4; 11 bases agree with TRBD2. The CDR3 sequence is 12 residues long. The germline V gene encodes CDR1 LGHDT and CDR2 YNNKEL (reference sequence). The DNA of the CDR3 is TGTGCCAGCAGCCCCACTAGCGGGAGTCTGGACTTC. The encoded protein is CASSPTSGSLDF. Based on the CDR3 plus reference TRBV3-1 and TRBJ2-4, the full variable domain is DTAVSQTPKYLVTQMGNDKSIKCEQNLGHDTMYWYKQDSKKFLKIMFSYNNKELIINETVPNRFSPKSPDKAHLNLHINSLELGDSAVYFCASSPTSGSLDFGAGTRLSVL.

This rearrangement joins TRBV12-3 or TRBV12-4 to TRBJ1-2; 7 nucleotides align to TRBD1. Trimming removed 6 bases from V and 5 bases from J; junction bases left unmatched: 9. The CDR3 is 14 residues long. As DNA, the CDR3 is TGTGCCAGCAGACCCCGGACAGGATCGTATGGCTACACCTTC. This sequence encodes CASRPRTGSYGYTF.

This clonotype came up many times. The genes are TRBV20-1 and TRBJ2-1, with D unclear. The CDR3 length is 14 residues. In germline, CDR1 is DFQATT, CDR2 SNEGSKA (reference sequence). The V gene lost 3 bases and the J gene lost 1 base, with 10 bases spanning the gap. In DNA, the CDR3 is TGCAGTGCTAGCGGGCAGCTATCCTACAATGAGCAGTTCTTC. Encoded protein: CSASGQLSYNEQFF.

This clonotype was counted many times. V and J are TRBV29-1 and TRBJ1-4, with D perhaps TRBD1 (6 bases). Trimming stripped 5 bases from V and 8 bases from J, with 12 bases between. CDR1 and CDR2 (germline): SQVTM, ANQGSEA. This CDR3 has 12 amino acids. CDR3 sequence: CSVRDIGEKLFF. The CDR3 DNA follows: TGCAGCGTTAGGGACATCGGGGAAAAACTGTTTTTT.

This clonotype was observed a handful of times. V is TRBV30 and J is TRBJ1-4; D perhaps matches TRBD1 (6 bases). CDR1 and CDR2 from the germline V gene are GTSNPN and SVGIG (reference sequence). Deletions cut 3 bases from V and 8 bases from J, with 25 bases between. The CDR3 is 17 residues long. The CDR3 DNA is TGTGCCTGGAGCGGGAAGGGGGTTGGCCCGAGGAACGAAAAACTGTTTTTT. It translates to CAWSGKGVGPRNEKLFF.

Details on this clonotype: This may arise from a read error, as a much more abundant clone is one base away. This chain connects TRBV12-3 or TRBV12-4 to TRBJ2-7, with 10 positions matching TRBD2. This CDR3 has 16 residues. The V and J ends lost 5 bases and 2 bases, in that order; junction bases with no gene match: 9. As DNA, the CDR3 is TGTGCCAGCAGTGGGGGACTAGCGAAGCCCCCCTACGAGCAGTACTTC. It is translated as CASSGGLAKPPYEQYF.

The gene calls are TRBV28 and TRBJ2-7, with 7 bases lining up with TRBD1. After removal of 5 bases from V and 5 bases from J, the junction contained 3 bases not matched to a gene. This CDR3 is built from 12 residues. The germline gives CDR1 MDHEN, CDR2 SYDVKM. The chain's CDR3 is CASSHRGHEQYF. The DNA of the CDR3 is TGTGCCAGCAGTCACAGGGGCCACGAGCAGTACTTC.

This clonotype occurred a few times. This chain uses TRBV5-1 with TRBJ2-7; 9 bases match TRBD2. Germline V gene data show CDR1 as SGHRS and CDR2 as YFSETQ. The V and J ends lost 0 bases and 3 bases, in that order; junction bases with no gene match: 13. The CDR3 covers 18 residues. As DNA, the CDR3 is TGCGCCAGCAGCTTGGGTCTAGCGGGGCCCTTAGGGGTCTACGAGCAGTACTTC. This translates into CASSLGLAGPLGVYEQYF.

This sequence joins TRBV28 and TRBJ2-5; 10 nucleotides match TRBD1. Trimming cost V 5 bases and J 4 bases; bases outside gene matches: 4. Germline CDR1 reads MDHEN; CDR2 reads SYDVKM. This CDR3 spans 14 amino acids. CDR3 coding DNA: TGTGCCAGCAGTACTCGGACAGGGGGAGAGACCCAGTACTTC. Residues: CASSTRTGGETQYF.

A few counts support this clonotype. The chain has TRBV6-2 or TRBV6-3 and TRBJ2-7; 11 nucleotides line up with TRBD2. The ends lost 10 bases at V and 7 bases at J; junction bases unmatched: 9. The CDR3 sequence is 13 residues long. Germline V CDR1 and CDR2: MNHEY, SVGEGT. The CDR3 DNA is TGTGCCACCGAACTAGCGGGAGTCTGGGAGCAGTACTTC. Protein: CATELAGVWEQYF.

The sample holds one count of this clonotype. V usage is TRBV6-1 and J usage is TRBJ2-5; D might be TRBD2 (6 bases). Trimming left V 6 bases short and J 4 bases short, with 15 bases between. Germline V lookup: CDR1 MNHNS, CDR2 SASEGT. The CDR3 is made up of 14 amino acids. CDR3 nucleotide sequence: TGTGCCAGCAGCATGGACCAAGCGGGAGAGACCCAGTACTTC. The encoded protein is CASSMDQAGETQYF.

This sequence joins TRBV7-9 and TRBJ2-1, with 9 bases matching TRBD2. The CDR3 consists of 14 residues. Germline V CDR1 and CDR2: SEHNR, FQNEAQ (reference sequence). With 5 bases clipped from V and 10 bases from J, the junction kept 9 bases outside the gene matches. The CDR3 region is CASSPTTSGVEQFF. The CDR3 DNA follows: TGTGCCAGCAGCCCTACGACTAGCGGAGTCGAGCAGTTCTTC. The whole variable domain, filled in from reference TRBV7-9 and TRBJ2-1, reads DTGVSQNPRHKITKRGQNVTFRCDPISEHNRLYWYRQTLGQGPEFLTYFQNEAQLEKSRLLSDRFSAERPKGSFSTLEIQRTEQGDSAMYLCASSPTTSGVEQFFGPGTRLTVL.

A single count supports this clonotype. The CDR3 here is CASSGVAGGPYEQYF. The CDR3 DNA sequence: TGTGCCAGCAGTGGGGTGGCGGGAGGGCCGTACGAGCAGTACTTC. The rearrangement uses TRBV7-2 and TRBJ2-7, with 9 bases lining up with TRBD2. The CDR3 covers 15 residues. Trimming removed 6 bases from V and 4 bases from J; junction bases left unmatched: 10. The V gene's germline CDR1 is SGHTA and CDR2 FQGNSA.

This clonotype was seen more than once but under ten times. The chain employs TRBV28 and TRBJ1-4; D ambiguous. The CDR3 totals 16 residues. Per germline, CDR1 MDHEN and CDR2 SYDVKM. V was trimmed by 3 bases and J by 5 bases, leaving 16 bases between them. This CDR3 is CASSFFLTRENEKLFF. CDR3 in DNA: TGTGCCAGCAGTTTCTTTTTAACACGGGAAAATGAAAAACTGTTTTTT. The variable domain in full, with the rest retrieved from reference TRBV28 and TRBJ1-4, is DVKVTQSSRYLVKRTGEKVFLECVQDMDHENMFWYRQDPGLGLRLIYFSYDVKMKEKGDIPEGYSVSREKKERFSLILESASTNQTSMYLCASSFFLTRENEKLFFGSGTQLSVL.

The rearrangement uses TRBV10-3 and TRBJ2-7; D gene unclear. Germline V gene sequence: CDR1 ENHRY, CDR2 SYGVKD. Trimming shortened V by 3 bases and J by 2 bases, and 11 bases separated the two germline ends. The CDR3 sequence is 14 residues long. The DNA of the CDR3 is TGTGCCATCAGTGACACAAGGTTTGCCTACGAGCAGTACTTC. Translated, it gives CAISDTRFAYEQYF.

This chain links TRBV29-1 with TRBJ2-1; 7 bases fit TRBD2. V lost 3 bases to trimming and J lost 0 bases; unmatched junction nucleotides: 5. Germline CDR1 reads SQVTM; CDR2 reads ANQGSEA. The CDR3 sequence is 15 residues long. CDR3 in amino acids: CSVEEAGPSYNEQFF. The CDR3 DNA is TGCAGCGTTGAGGAAGCGGGACCCTCCTACAATGAGCAGTTCTTC.

This clonotype was detected a few times. The chain uses TRBV7-9 and TRBJ1-5; TRBD1 might be the D (6 bases). The CDR3 is 14 residues long. CDR1 is SEHNR, CDR2 FQNEAQ, per germline (reference sequence). The V and J ends lost 1 base and 6 bases respectively, with 10 bases between them. In DNA form, the CDR3 reads TGTGCCAGCAGCTTAGGGGGGGGGCGTCAGCCCCAGCATTTT. Its translation: CASSLGGGRQPQHF.